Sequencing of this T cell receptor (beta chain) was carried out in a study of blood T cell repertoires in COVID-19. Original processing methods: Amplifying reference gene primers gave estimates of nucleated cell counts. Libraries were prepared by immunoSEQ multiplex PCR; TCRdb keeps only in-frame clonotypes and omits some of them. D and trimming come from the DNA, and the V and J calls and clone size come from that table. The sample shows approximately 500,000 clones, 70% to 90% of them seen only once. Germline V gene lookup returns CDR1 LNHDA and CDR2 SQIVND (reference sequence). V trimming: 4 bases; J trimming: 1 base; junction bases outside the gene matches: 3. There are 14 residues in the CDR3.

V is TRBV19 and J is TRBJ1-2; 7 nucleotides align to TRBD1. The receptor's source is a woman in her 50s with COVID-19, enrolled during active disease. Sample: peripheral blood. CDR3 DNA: TGTGCCAGTAGTACGACAGGGAATAACTATGGCTACACCTTC. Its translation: CASSTTGNNYGYTF.